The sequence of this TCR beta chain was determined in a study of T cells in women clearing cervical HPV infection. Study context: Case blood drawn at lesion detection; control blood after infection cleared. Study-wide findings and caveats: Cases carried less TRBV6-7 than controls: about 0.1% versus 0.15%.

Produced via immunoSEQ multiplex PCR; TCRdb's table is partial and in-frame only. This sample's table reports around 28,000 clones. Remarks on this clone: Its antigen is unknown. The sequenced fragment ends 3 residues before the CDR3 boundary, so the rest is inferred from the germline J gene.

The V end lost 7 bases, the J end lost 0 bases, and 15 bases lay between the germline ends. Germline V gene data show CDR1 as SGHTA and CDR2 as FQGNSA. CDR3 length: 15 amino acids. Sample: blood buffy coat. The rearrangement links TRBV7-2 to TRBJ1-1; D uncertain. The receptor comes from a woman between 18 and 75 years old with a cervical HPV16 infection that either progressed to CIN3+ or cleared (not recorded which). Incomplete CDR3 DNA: TGTGCCAGCACCTCCGGCCCTAGGATGAACACTGAA. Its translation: CASTSGPRMNTE. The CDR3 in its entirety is CASTSGPRMNTEAFF.